One and the same sample provided the 8 T cell receptor beta chains below, sequenced in a study of T cell responses to AZD1222 COVID-19 vaccine. Some clones are missing from TCRdb's copy, which holds only in-frame ones; the method was immunoSEQ multiplex PCR. Among about 160,000 clones, approximately 90% were seen once, and the ten largest hold approximately 4.7%. This specimen consisted of peripheral blood, obtained on day 0 of AZD1222 vaccination. These receptors were collected from an adult in good health.

The V call is TRBV16, the J call TRBJ1-2; D gene unclear. Germline V gives CDR1 KGHSY, CDR2 FQNENV. Trimming left V 1 base short and J 9 bases short, with 12 bases between. There are 13 residues in the CDR3. CDR3 nucleotide sequence: TGTGCCAGCAGCCAATTTCGGGGTTCGCGCTACACCTTC. Translation gives CASSQFRGSRYTF. Full variable domain (rest looked up from reference TRBV16 and TRBJ1-2): GEEVAQTPKHLVRGEGQKAKLYCAPIKGHSYVFWYQQVLKNEFKFLISFQNENVFDETGMPKERFSAKCLPNSPCSLEIQATKLEDSAVYFCASSQFRGSRYTFGSGTRLTVV.

The chain links TRBV30 to TRBJ1-1; TRBD1 aligns across 8 bases. The germline V gene has CDR1 GTSNPN and CDR2 SVGIG (reference sequence). The CDR3 is 13 amino acids. V lost 7 bases and J lost 0; bases outside the gene matches: 4. CDR3 sequence (DNA): TGTGCCTCCGACAGGGGCTTGAACACTGAAGCTTTCTTT. Protein: CASDRGLNTEAFF.

J is TRBJ1-6 and V is TRBV28, with D possibly TRBD1 on 5 matching bases. V lost 3 bases to trimming and J lost 10 bases, with 13 bases between them. Germline-derived CDR1 and CDR2 are MDHEN and SYDVKM. CDR3 length: 14 amino acids. Here the CDR3 reads CASSFPPGRSPLHF. The CDR3 nucleotides are TGTGCCAGCAGTTTCCCCCCAGGGAGATCACCCCTCCACTTT.

The V gene is TRBV3-1 (or the pseudogene TRBV3-2), the J gene TRBJ1-3; TRBD1 might be the D (5 bases). The CDR3 sequence is 17 residues long. Trimming took off 3 bases at V and 1 base at J, with 16 bases between the two ends. Germline CDR1 reads LGHDT; CDR2 reads YNNKEL (reference sequence). CDR3 sequence: CASSHEGDSGSGNTIYF. CDR3 nucleotides: TGTGCCAGCAGCCATGAAGGGGATTCAGGTTCTGGAAACACCATATATTTT.

The rearrangement joins TRBV11-3 to TRBJ2-5; TRBD1 matches at 8 bases. Germline V lookup: CDR1 SGHNT, CDR2 YENEEA. The length of the CDR3 is 14 residues. The V and J ends lost 5 bases and 4 bases, in that order; junction bases with no gene match: 6. The CDR3 protein is CASSPGQGGETQYF. The CDR3 DNA reads TGTGCCAGCAGCCCTGGACAGGGTGGAGAGACCCAGTACTTC. The full variable domain, its missing parts supplied by reference TRBV11-3 and TRBJ2-5, is EAGVVQSPRYKIIEKKQPVAFWCNPISGHNTLYWYLQNLGQGPELLIRYENEEAVDDSQLPKDRFSAERLKGVDSTLKIQPAELGDSAVYLCASSPGQGGETQYFGPGTRLLVL.

The gene calls are TRBV28 and TRBJ2-1, with 12 nucleotides matching TRBD1. With 2 bases clipped from V and 3 bases from J, the junction kept 5 bases outside the gene matches. The CDR3 runs to 17 residues. CDR1 and CDR2 from the germline V gene are MDHEN and SYDVKM. The CDR3 is CASSLGTGGEVYNEQFF. For the CDR3, the DNA is TGTGCCAGCAGTTTAGGGACAGGGGGCGAAGTCTACAATGAGCAGTTCTTC.

The gene calls are TRBV28 and TRBJ2-1; 11 bases match TRBD1. With 4 bases clipped from V and 0 bases from J, the junction kept 20 bases outside the gene matches. Germline CDR1 MDHEN, CDR2 SYDVKM. The CDR3 runs 22 residues. The CDR3 spells CASSSPPSPGQGVLSSYNEQFF. The CDR3 bases are TGTGCCAGCAGTTCCCCGCCTTCACCGGGACAGGGGGTCCTTAGCTCCTACAATGAGCAGTTCTTC.

This clone was seen a single time. This sequence joins TRBV9 and TRBJ2-2; D possibly corresponds to TRBD1 (6 bases). The CDR3 spans 17 residues. Trimming took off 0 bases at V and 2 bases at J, with 14 bases between the two ends. Germline-derived CDR1 and CDR2 are SGDLS and YYNGEE. CDR3 in amino acids: CASSVARQGNNTGELFF. CDR3 nucleotide sequence: TGTGCCAGCAGCGTAGCTCGGCAGGGGAATAACACCGGGGAGCTGTTTTTT.